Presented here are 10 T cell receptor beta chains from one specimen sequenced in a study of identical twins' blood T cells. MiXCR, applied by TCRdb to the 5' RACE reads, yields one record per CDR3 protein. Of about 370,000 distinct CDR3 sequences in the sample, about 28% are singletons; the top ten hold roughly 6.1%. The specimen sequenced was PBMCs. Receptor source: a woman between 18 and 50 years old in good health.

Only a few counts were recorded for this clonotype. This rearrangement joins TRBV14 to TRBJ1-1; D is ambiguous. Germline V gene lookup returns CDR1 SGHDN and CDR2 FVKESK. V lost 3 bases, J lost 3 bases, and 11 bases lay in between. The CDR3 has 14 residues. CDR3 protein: CASSHLGPYTEAFF. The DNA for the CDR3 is TGTGCCAGCAGCCACCTTGGACCATACACTGAAGCTTTCTTT.

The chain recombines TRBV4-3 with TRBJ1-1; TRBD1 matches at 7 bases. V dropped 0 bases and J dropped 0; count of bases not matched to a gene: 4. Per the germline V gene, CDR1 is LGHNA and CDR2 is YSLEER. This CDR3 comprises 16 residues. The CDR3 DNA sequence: TGCGCCAGCAGCCAAGATCCCAGGGGGTTGAACACTGAAGCTTTCTTT. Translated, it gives CASSQDPRGLNTEAFF.

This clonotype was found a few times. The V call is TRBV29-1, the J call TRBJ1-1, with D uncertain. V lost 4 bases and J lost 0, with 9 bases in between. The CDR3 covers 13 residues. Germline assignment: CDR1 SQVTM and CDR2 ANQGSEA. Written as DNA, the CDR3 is TGCAGCGTTGGGCGGGGTGTGAACACTGAAGCTTTCTTT. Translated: CSVGRGVNTEAFF.

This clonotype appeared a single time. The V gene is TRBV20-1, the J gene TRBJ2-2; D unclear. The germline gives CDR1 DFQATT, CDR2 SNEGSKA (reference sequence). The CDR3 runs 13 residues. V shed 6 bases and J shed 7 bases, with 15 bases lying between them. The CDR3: CSALDLLGGELFF. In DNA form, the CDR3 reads TGCAGTGCCCTAGACCTGCTGGGCGGGGAGCTGTTTTTT.

In DNA form, the CDR3 reads TGTGCCAGCAGCTTAACAGTAAAGGGTAGCTATGGCTACACCTTC. Its protein product is CASSLTVKGSYGYTF. The chain uses TRBV9 and TRBJ1-2, with D uncertain. There are 15 residues in the CDR3. Germline V gene data show CDR1 as SGDLS and CDR2 as YYNGEE. Trimming left V 4 bases short and J 4 bases short, with 17 bases between.

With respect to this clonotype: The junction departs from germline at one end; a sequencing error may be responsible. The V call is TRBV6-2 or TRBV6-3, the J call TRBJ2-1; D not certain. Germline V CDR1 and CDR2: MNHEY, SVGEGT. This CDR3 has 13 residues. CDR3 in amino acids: CASTPNSYDEQFF. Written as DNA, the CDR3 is TGTGCCAGCACTCCCAATAGCTACGATGAGCAGTTCTTC.

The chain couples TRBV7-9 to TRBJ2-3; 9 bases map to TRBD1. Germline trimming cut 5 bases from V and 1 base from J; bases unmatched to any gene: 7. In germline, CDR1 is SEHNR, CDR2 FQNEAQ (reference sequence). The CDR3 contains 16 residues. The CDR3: CASSTGQGPGTDTQYF. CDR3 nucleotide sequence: TGTGCCAGCAGCACGGGACAGGGCCCAGGCACAGATACGCAGTATTTT.

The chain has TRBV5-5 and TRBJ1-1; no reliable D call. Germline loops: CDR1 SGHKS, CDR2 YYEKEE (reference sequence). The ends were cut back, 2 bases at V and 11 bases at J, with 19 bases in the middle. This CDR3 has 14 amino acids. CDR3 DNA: TGTGCCAGCAGCTTCGCTGAGTATGTGCCTGGGGCTTTCTTT. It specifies CASSFAEYVPGAFF.

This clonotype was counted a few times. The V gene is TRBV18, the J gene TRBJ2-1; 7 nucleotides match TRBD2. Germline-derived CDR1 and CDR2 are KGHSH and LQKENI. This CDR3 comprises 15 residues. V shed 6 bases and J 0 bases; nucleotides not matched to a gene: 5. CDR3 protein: CASSLAVLSYNEQFF. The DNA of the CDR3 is TGTGCCAGCTCGCTAGCGGTCCTCTCCTACAATGAGCAGTTCTTC.

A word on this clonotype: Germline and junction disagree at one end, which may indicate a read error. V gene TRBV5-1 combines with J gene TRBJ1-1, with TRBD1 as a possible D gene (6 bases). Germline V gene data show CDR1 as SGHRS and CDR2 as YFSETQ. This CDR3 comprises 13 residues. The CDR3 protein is CASQGQMNTEVFF. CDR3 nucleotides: TGCGCCAGCCAAGGACAGATGAACACTGAAGTTTTCTTT.